One sample yielded the 12 T cell receptor beta chains listed below, sequenced in a study of blood T cell repertoires in COVID-19. Libraries were prepared by immunoSEQ multiplex PCR; TCRdb keeps only in-frame clonotypes and omits some of them. The sample holds around 130,000 clones; about 83% are singletons and the top ten take around 3.2%. Sequences were obtained from PBMCs or T cells enriched from blood (not recorded which). Receptors were obtained from a woman between 45 and 65 years old with acute COVID-19.

The rearrangement joins TRBV24-1 to TRBJ1-4, with 8 bases matching TRBD1. V was clipped by 4 bases and J by 3 bases; unmatched bases: 3. The germline V gene encodes CDR1 KGHDR and CDR2 SFDVKD. The CDR3 extends over 15 amino acids. The CDR3 coding sequence is TGTGCCACCAGTGAAGGGGGACAGGCTAATGAAAAACTGTTTTTT. Translation gives CATSEGGQANEKLFF.

This chain connects TRBV14 to TRBJ2-4; a possible D gene is TRBD1 (6 bases). V was pared by 2 bases and J by 5 bases, with 13 bases between. This CDR3 is 15 amino acids long. Germline V gene sequence: CDR1 SGHDN, CDR2 FVKESK. The CDR3 sequence: CASSQNAGVQNIQYF. CDR3 nucleotide sequence: TGTGCCAGCAGCCAAAATGCAGGGGTCCAAAACATTCAGTACTTC.

The chain uses TRBV6-1 and TRBJ2-6, with unresolved D. The CDR3 contains 16 residues. V lost 4 bases to trimming and J lost 4 bases, with 14 bases between them. CDR1 and CDR2 from the germline V gene are MNHNS and SASEGT. CDR3 sequence (DNA): TGTGCCAGCAGTGCCCGAGTCGTCGCCGGGGCCAACGTCCTGACTTTC. Translated, it gives CASSARVVAGANVLTF.

In this sample, this clone turned up once. The gene calls are TRBV9 and TRBJ1-3, with D maybe TRBD1 (6 bases). Trimming cost V 1 base and J 1 base, with 21 bases left between them. Germline CDR1 is SGDLS and CDR2 is YYNGEE. This CDR3 comprises 19 residues. CDR3 sequence reads: CASSVRGGGRDRSGNTIYF. CDR3 in DNA: TGTGCCAGCAGCGTAAGGGGGGGCGGCAGGGATCGTTCTGGAAACACCATATATTTT.

This clone was counted between two and nine times. The CDR3 spells CASSPSGRDTGELFF. CDR3 DNA: TGTGCCAGCAGCCCTAGCGGGAGAGACACCGGGGAGCTGTTTTTT. The chain uses TRBV3-1 (or the pseudogene TRBV3-2) and TRBJ2-2; 10 bases are shared with TRBD2. The germline gives CDR1 LGHDT, CDR2 YNNKEL (reference sequence). The J segment lost 3 bases and the V segment lost 4 bases, leaving 2 bases of the junction unmatched. This CDR3 has 15 amino acids.

The chain carries TRBV19 and TRBJ2-3; 10 bases are a match to TRBD2. The CDR3 is 16 amino acids. Looked up from germline, CDR1 is LNHDA and CDR2 is SQIVND (reference sequence). V trimming: 3 bases; J trimming: 3 bases; junction bases outside the gene matches: 6. CDR3 coding DNA: TGTGCCAGTAGTATCCGAACTAGCGGGAAAACAGATACGCAGTATTTT. Its translation: CASSIRTSGKTDTQYF.

The J gene is TRBJ1-5, the V gene TRBV2, with no clear D. Germline CDR1 and CDR2: SNHLY and FYNNEI. This CDR3 region has 13 residues. V was clipped by 7 bases and J by 0 bases, with 7 bases between them. The CDR3 region is CASNGYSNQPQHF. The CDR3 bases are TGTGCCAGCAACGGTTATAGCAATCAGCCCCAGCATTTT.

The chain employs TRBV28 and TRBJ1-5; 7 positions agree with TRBD1. Germline-derived CDR1 and CDR2 are MDHEN and SYDVKM. V dropped 7 bases and J dropped 0; count of bases not matched to a gene: 6. The CDR3 spans 15 residues. CDR3 in amino acids: CASTTGAGSNQPQHF. The DNA for the CDR3 is TGTGCCAGCACCACAGGGGCCGGTAGCAATCAGCCCCAGCATTTT.

V is TRBV7-8 and J is TRBJ2-5; no reliable D call. Germline V gene sequence: CDR1 SGHVS, CDR2 FQNEAQ. V was pared by 5 bases and J by 5 bases, with 9 bases between. There are 12 residues in the CDR3. CDR3 sequence (DNA): TGTGCCAGCAGCCACTTCTTTGAGACCCAGTACTTC. Its translation is CASSHFFETQYF.

The chain couples TRBV7-9 to TRBJ1-2; TRBD1 matches at 8 bases. Per the germline V gene, CDR1 is SEHNR and CDR2 is FQNEAQ (reference sequence). With 3 bases clipped from V and 7 bases from J, the junction kept 10 bases outside the gene matches. This CDR3 contains 15 residues. CDR3: CASSFSGRGLVGYTF. Here the CDR3 DNA reads TGTGCCAGCAGCTTTTCGGGCAGGGGGCTTGTTGGCTACACCTTC. Full variable domain (remainder filled in from reference TRBV7-9 and TRBJ1-2): DTGVSQNPRHKITKRGQNVTFRCDPISEHNRLYWYRQTLGQGPEFLTYFQNEAQLEKSRLLSDRFSAERPKGSFSTLEIQRTEQGDSAMYLCASSFSGRGLVGYTFGSGTRLTVV.

This chain joins TRBV2 and TRBJ1-1; 7 bases are shared with TRBD1. V gave up 4 bases and J gave up 5 bases; unmatched junction bases: 4. There are 13 residues in the CDR3. CDR1 is SNHLY, CDR2 FYNNEI, per germline. CDR3 DNA: TGTGCCAGCAGTGGGACAGGCCCTACTGAAGCTTTCTTT. Translating gives CASSGTGPTEAFF. Drawing the rest from reference TRBV2 and TRBJ1-1, the complete variable domain is EPEVTQTPSHQVTQMGQEVILRCVPISNHLYFYWYRQILGQKVEFLVSFYNNEISEKSEIFDDQFSVERPDGSNFTLKIRSTKLEDSAMYFCASSGTGPTEAFFGQGTRLTVV.

This chain links TRBV4-2 with TRBJ2-7; TRBD2 matches 7 bases. Germline trimming cut 4 bases from V and 0 bases from J; bases unmatched to any gene: 6. Germline loops: CDR1 LGHNA, CDR2 YNFKEQ. The CDR3 contains 15 residues. The CDR3 nucleotides read TGTGCCAGCAGCCGTCTAGCGGAGAGCTCCTACGAGCAGTACTTC. It yields the protein CASSRLAESSYEQYF.